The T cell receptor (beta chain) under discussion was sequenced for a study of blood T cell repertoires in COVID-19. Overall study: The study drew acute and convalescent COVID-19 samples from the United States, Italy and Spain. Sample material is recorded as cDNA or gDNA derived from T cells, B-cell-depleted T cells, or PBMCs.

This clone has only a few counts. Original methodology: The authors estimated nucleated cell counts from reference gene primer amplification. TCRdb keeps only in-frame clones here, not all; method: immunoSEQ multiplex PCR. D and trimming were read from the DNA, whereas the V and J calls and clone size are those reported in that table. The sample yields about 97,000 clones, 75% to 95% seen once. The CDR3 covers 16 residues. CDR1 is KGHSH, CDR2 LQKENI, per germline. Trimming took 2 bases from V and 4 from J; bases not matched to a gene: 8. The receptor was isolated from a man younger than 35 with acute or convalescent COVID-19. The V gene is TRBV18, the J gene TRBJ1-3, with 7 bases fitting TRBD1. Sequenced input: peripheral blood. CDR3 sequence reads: CASSPNWDSSGNTIYF. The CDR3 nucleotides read TGTGCCAGCTCACCAAATTGGGACAGTTCAGGAAACACCATATATTTT.